The 13 T cell receptor beta chains in this list originate from one sample, sequenced in a study of blood T cell repertoires in COVID-19. The repertoire was sequenced with immunoSEQ multiplex PCR; TCRdb's copy has only in-frame clones and lacks some. The data show more than 65,000 clones, roughly four fifths seen once. Sequenced sample: peripheral blood. These receptors were collected from a woman older than 75 with acute or convalescent COVID-19.

The chain joins TRBV10-1 to TRBJ1-6; D is uncertain. The CDR3 covers 14 residues. CDR1 is WNHNN and CDR2 is SYGVQD in the germline V gene (reference sequence). V lost 6 bases and J lost 7, with 13 bases in between. CDR3 amino acids: CASRKGGANSPLHF. The CDR3 DNA is TGCGCCAGCAGAAAAGGCGGTGCAAATTCACCCCTCCACTTT.

The chain has TRBV5-5 and TRBJ1-4; TRBD1 aligns across 8 bases. Germline V gene sequence: CDR1 SGHKS, CDR2 YYEKEE (reference sequence). Trimming removed 4 bases from V and 5 bases from J; junction bases left unmatched: 10. The CDR3 extends over 16 amino acids. The CDR3, as DNA: TGTGCCAGCAGCCCCCAACCGACAGGGGACAATGAAAAACTGTTTTTT. Encoded protein: CASSPQPTGDNEKLFF.

This clone was seen a few times. The gene calls are TRBV5-1 and TRBJ1-1; a possible D gene is TRBD1 (6 bases). Trimming took off 4 bases at V and 0 bases at J, with 13 bases between the two ends. Germline CDR1 SGHRS, CDR2 YFSETQ. The CDR3 loop spans 15 amino acids. CDR3 region: CASSLRTDMNTEAFF. The CDR3 nucleotides read TGCGCCAGCAGCCTAAGGACAGACATGAACACTGAAGCTTTCTTT.

V usage is TRBV5-5 and J usage is TRBJ1-1; D gene unclear. The CDR3 runs 12 residues. The germline gives CDR1 SGHKS, CDR2 YYEKEE (reference sequence). Trimming took off 0 bases at V and 11 bases at J, with 11 bases between the two ends. CDR3 DNA sequence: TGTGCCAGCAGCTTGGGACACGGGGAGGCTTTCTTT. Translation: CASSLGHGEAFF. Full variable domain (missing parts from reference TRBV5-5 and TRBJ1-1): DAGVTQSPTHLIKTRGQQVTLRCSPISGHKSVSWYQQVLGQGPQFIFQYYEKEERGRGNFPDRFSARQFPNYSSELNVNALLLGDSALYLCASSLGHGEAFFGQGTRLTVV.

This clone came up a few times. The chain recombines TRBV11-2 with TRBJ1-1; D not resolved. This CDR3 is built from 13 residues. Germline V lookup: CDR1 SGHAT, CDR2 FQNNGV. The V end was cut by 3 bases, the J end by 2 bases, with 7 bases between. The CDR3 here is CASSFRYNTEAFF. CDR3 coding DNA: TGTGCCAGCAGCTTCAGGTATAACACTGAAGCTTTCTTT.

The chain links TRBV6-5 to TRBJ2-3; 11 bases agree with TRBD2. Germline assignment: CDR1 MNHEY and CDR2 SVGAGI. The V segment lost 4 bases and the J segment 4 bases; nucleotides outside the gene matches: 1. CDR3 length: 14 residues. The CDR3 reads CASSLAGGADTQYF. The CDR3 DNA follows: TGTGCCAGCAGTTTAGCGGGGGGGGCAGATACGCAGTATTTT.

The genes are TRBV18 and TRBJ1-1; D is possibly TRBD1 (5 bases). This CDR3 is built from 15 residues. Germline V gene sequence: CDR1 KGHSH, CDR2 LQKENI. V lost 4 bases to trimming and J lost 3 bases, with 15 bases between them. This CDR3 is CASSRDQGLDTEAFF. The CDR3, as DNA: TGTGCCAGCTCACGGGATCAGGGATTGGACACTGAAGCTTTCTTT.

The rearrangement links TRBV18 to TRBJ2-2, with 7 bases aligning to TRBD2. With 4 bases clipped from V and 1 base from J, the junction kept 6 bases outside the gene matches. The CDR3 has 16 amino acids. Germline loops: CDR1 KGHSH, CDR2 LQKENI. The CDR3 reads CASSRGAGENTGELFF. The CDR3 nucleotides are TGTGCCAGCTCACGGGGCGCGGGGGAGAACACCGGGGAGCTGTTTTTT. Complete variable domain (other parts from reference TRBV18 and TRBJ2-2): NAGVMQNPRHLVRRRGQEARLRCSPMKGHSHVYWYRQLPEEGLKFMVYLQKENIIDESGMPKERFSAEFPKEGPSILRIQQVVRGDSAAYFCASSRGAGENTGELFFGEGSRLTVL.

The table lists this clone with a count of one. The J gene is TRBJ2-5, the V gene TRBV6-1, with TRBD1 matching over 8 bases. After removal of 1 base from V and 5 bases from J, the junction contained 6 bases not matched to a gene. From germline, CDR1 is MNHNS and CDR2 SASEGT. CDR3 length: 15 amino acids. This chain's CDR3 is CASSEGRAGGETQYF. CDR3 DNA: TGTGCCAGCAGTGAAGGGCGGGCAGGGGGCGAGACCCAGTACTTC.

This clone was observed a handful of times. The chain recombines TRBV27 with TRBJ1-5, with D perhaps TRBD1 (5 bases). The germline V gene encodes CDR1 MNHEY and CDR2 SMNVEV (reference sequence). The CDR3 loop spans 17 amino acids. The ends were cut back, 2 bases at V and 1 base at J, with 15 bases in the middle. CDR3 residues: CASSLGRGRGSNQPQHF. The CDR3 nucleotides are TGTGCCAGCAGTTTAGGGCGGGGCCGGGGGAGCAATCAGCCCCAGCATTTT.

The chain joins TRBV15 to TRBJ2-7; a weak D match, TRBD1 (6 bases). V dropped 0 bases and J dropped 5 bases, with 14 bases sitting between them. CDR1 and CDR2 (germline): LNHNV, YYDKDF (reference sequence). The CDR3 is 15 residues long. The CDR3 protein is CATSRDRGQWNEQYF. DNA of the CDR3: TGTGCCACCAGCAGAGATAGAGGACAGTGGAACGAGCAGTACTTC.

The chain recombines TRBV9 with TRBJ1-5; tentative D call: TRBD1 (6 bases). The CDR3 sequence is 15 residues long. Germline-derived CDR1 and CDR2 are SGDLS and YYNGEE. The V gene lost 3 bases and the J gene lost 2 bases, with 12 bases spanning the gap. The CDR3: CASSGQGGGNQPQHF. The CDR3 DNA is TGTGCCAGCAGCGGACAAGGGGGTGGCAATCAGCCCCAGCATTTT.

This clone was found a few times. The chain employs TRBV2 and TRBJ2-3, with D maybe TRBD2 (5 bases). V was trimmed by 3 bases and J by 0 bases, leaving 10 bases between them. This CDR3 contains 15 residues. Germline V CDR1 and CDR2: SNHLY, FYNNEI. CDR3: CASSDRGTSTDTQYF. Here the CDR3 DNA reads TGTGCCAGCAGTGACCGGGGTACTAGCACAGATACGCAGTATTTT.